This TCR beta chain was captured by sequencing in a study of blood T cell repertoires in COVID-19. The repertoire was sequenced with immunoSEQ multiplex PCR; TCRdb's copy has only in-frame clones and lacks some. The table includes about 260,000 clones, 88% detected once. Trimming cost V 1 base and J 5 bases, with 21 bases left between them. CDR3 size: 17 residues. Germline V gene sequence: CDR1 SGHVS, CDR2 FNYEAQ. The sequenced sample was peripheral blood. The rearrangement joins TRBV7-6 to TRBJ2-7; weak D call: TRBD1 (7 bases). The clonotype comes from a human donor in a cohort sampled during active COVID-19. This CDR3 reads CASSLGDDREDGDEQYF. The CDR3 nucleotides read TGTGCCAGCAGCTTAGGAGACGACAGGGAGGACGGTGACGAGCAGTACTTC. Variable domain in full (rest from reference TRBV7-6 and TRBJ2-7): GAGVSQSPRYKVTKRGQDVALRCDPISGHVSLYWYRQALGQGPEFLTYFNYEAQQDKSGLPNDRFSAERPEGSISTLTIQRTEQRDSAMYRCASSLGDDREDGDEQYFGPGTRLTVT.